The source of this T cell receptor (beta chain) is a study of T-cell memory formation after mild COVID-19. MiXCR, run by TCRdb on the 5' RACE reads, gives a single entry per CDR3 protein. The table lists under 550,000 distinct CDR3 sequences, roughly 18% of them singletons. This clonotype turned up a few times. The antigen is not known. Regarding the study as a whole: CD4/CD8 balance held among clones contracting day 15 to 85, and later expanders leaned CD4+.

The V gene lost 0 bases and the J gene lost 0 bases, with 9 bases spanning the gap. This CDR3 contains 15 residues. Germline values: CDR1 DFQATT, CDR2 SNEGSKA (reference sequence). The V call is TRBV20-1, the J call TRBJ2-4; D gene uncertain. Sample: PBMCs or a T cell subset sorted from them (not recorded which). This receptor was taken from a man aged 18 to 29 who had mild COVID-19 (a few samples of this study predate the infection). Cell type and time point are not known. As DNA, the CDR3 is TGCAGTGCTAGAGACTTCTTTCTAGCCAAAAACATTCAGTACTTC. This codes for CSARDFFLAKNIQYF.